The sequence of this TCR beta chain was determined in a study of cytomegalovirus exposure and HLA in healthy donors. In the PCR, 60 Vbeta and 13 Jbeta primers were used. Clones were read by immunoSEQ multiplex PCR, and TCRdb kept only the in-frame ones, dropping some. Of about 160,000 clones in the sample, around 81% were seen once. The CDR3 is 13 amino acids. V lost 8 bases, J lost 0 bases, and 8 bases lay in between. Germline lookup yields CDR1 LNHNV and CDR2 YYDKDF (reference sequence). Sequenced material: PBMCs. The rearrangement uses TRBV15 and TRBJ2-1; D may be TRBD2 (6 bases). The clonotype originates from a woman in her fifties or sixties in good health and CMV-seronegative. As DNA, the CDR3 is TGTGCCACCCTGGGGGGCTCCTACAATGAGCAGTTCTTC. Its protein is CATLGGSYNEQFF.